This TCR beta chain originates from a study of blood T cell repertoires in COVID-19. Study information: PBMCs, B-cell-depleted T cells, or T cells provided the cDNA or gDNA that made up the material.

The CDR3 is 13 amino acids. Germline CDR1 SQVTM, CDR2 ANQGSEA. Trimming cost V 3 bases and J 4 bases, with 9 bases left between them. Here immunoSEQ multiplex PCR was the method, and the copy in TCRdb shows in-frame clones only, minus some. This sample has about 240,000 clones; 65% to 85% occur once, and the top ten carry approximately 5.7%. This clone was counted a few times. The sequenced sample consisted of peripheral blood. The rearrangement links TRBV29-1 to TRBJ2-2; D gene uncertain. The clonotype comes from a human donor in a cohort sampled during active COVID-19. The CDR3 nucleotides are TGCAGCGTTGATTACCAGGCCACCGGGGAGCTGTTTTTT. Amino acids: CSVDYQATGELFF.